The 30 T cell receptor beta chains presented below share a single source sample, sequenced in a study of T cells expressing NK-cell markers. Using the 5' RACE reads, TCRdb records one entry per CDR3 protein without DNA. This table holds about 370,000 distinct CDR3 sequences. Sequenced material: blood T cells: a sorted CD56 or NKG2C T cell subset, CD4+ or CD8+ T cells, or bulk PBMC T cells (not recorded which). These receptors all come from a woman aged 45-59 years in good health.

This sequence joins TRBV12-3 or TRBV12-4 and TRBJ1-2. The CDR3 is made up of 12 amino acids. This chain's CDR3 is CASSSGNNGYTF.

The chain couples TRBV12-3 or TRBV12-4 to TRBJ2-1. This CDR3 has 15 amino acids. CDR3 region: CASSLAGLFYNEQFF.

This chain joins TRBV11-2 and TRBJ2-3. The CDR3 consists of 16 residues. The germline V gene encodes CDR1 SGHAT and CDR2 FQNNGV. This CDR3 is CASSLVSGLSTDTQYF. Full variable domain (remainder filled in from reference TRBV11-2 and TRBJ2-3): EAGVAQSPRYKIIEKRQSVAFWCNPISGHATLYWYQQILGQGPKLLIQFQNNGVVDDSQLPKDRFSAERLKGVDSTLKIQPAKLEDSAVYLCASSLVSGLSTDTQYFGPGTRLTVL.

The V call is TRBV2, the J call TRBJ2-2; TCRdb outputs TRBD2, but without DNA this stays unchecked. Germline CDR1 reads SNHLY; CDR2 reads FYNNEI. CDR3 size: 15 residues. CDR3 residues: CASSQTSGRTGELFF.

This rearrangement joins TRBV29-1 to TRBJ1-2; the TRBD1 assignment by TCRdb is unverifiable without DNA. The CDR3 is made up of 14 amino acids. Per germline, CDR1 SQVTM and CDR2 ANQGSEA. CDR3 sequence: CSVVGSPGPYGYTF.

This chain joins TRBV4-1 and TRBJ2-1; TCRdb proposes TRBD2, but this gene call is untestable without DNA. CDR3 length: 15 residues. The germline gives CDR1 MGHRA, CDR2 YSYEKL. The CDR3 loop is CASSQGTSILNEQFF.

V gene TRBV19 combines with J gene TRBJ2-1; the TCRdb call, TRBD1, lacks DNA for checking. The CDR3 extends over 15 amino acids. Germline lookup yields CDR1 LNHDA and CDR2 SQIVND (reference sequence). CDR3 protein: CASSSGQGARDEQFF.

The chain employs TRBV12-5 and TRBJ1-5. The CDR3 runs 12 residues. CDR1 and CDR2 from the germline V gene are LGHNT and FRNRAP. The CDR3 sequence: CASGPTYQPQHF.

The chain links TRBV5-1 to TRBJ1-4. Germline lookup yields CDR1 SGHRS and CDR2 YFSETQ. This CDR3 contains 14 residues. This CDR3 reads CASSEGSTNEKLFF. Complete variable domain (other parts from reference TRBV5-1 and TRBJ1-4): KAGVTQTPRYLIKTRGQQVTLSCSPISGHRSVSWYQQTPGQGLQFLFEYFSETQRNKGNFPGRFSGRQFSNSRSEMNVSTLELGDSALYLCASSEGSTNEKLFFGSGTQLSVL.

The J gene is TRBJ1-1, the V gene TRBV6-2 or TRBV6-3. The CDR3 spans 15 residues. CDR1 and CDR2 (germline): MNHEY, SVGEGT. The CDR3 is CASSQIRRGNTEAFF.

V usage is TRBV5-1 and J usage is TRBJ2-1; as DNA is missing, the TRBD2 call by TCRdb cannot be tested. The CDR3 is made up of 14 amino acids. The germline V gene encodes CDR1 SGHRS and CDR2 YFSETQ. CDR3 protein: CASSLGWRVSEQFF.

The chain employs TRBV29-1 and TRBJ2-7; TCRdb's D call of TRBD1 is untestable without DNA. The CDR3 is made up of 13 amino acids. Germline CDR1 reads SQVTM; CDR2 reads ANQGSEA. The CDR3 is CSVSGTSSYEQYF.

V is TRBV5-1 and J is TRBJ1-1; TCRdb returns TRBD1, unconfirmable since there is no DNA. Germline loops: CDR1 SGHRS, CDR2 YFSETQ. The CDR3 is 14 residues long. The CDR3 here is CASSLRPQGEGAFF.

The chain combines TRBV5-1 with TRBJ1-1. The CDR3 extends over 13 amino acids. CDR1 is SGHRS, CDR2 YFSETQ, per germline. CDR3 sequence: CASSNRGGTEAFF.

V gene TRBV5-1 combines with J gene TRBJ1-6; TCRdb lists TRBD1, though no DNA is available to test this call. Germline V gene data show CDR1 as SGHRS and CDR2 as YFSETQ. There are 13 residues in the CDR3. The CDR3: CASSFTRDSPLHF.

The chain recombines TRBV12-5 with TRBJ2-1. This CDR3 region has 13 residues. Germline values: CDR1 LGHNT, CDR2 FRNRAP. The CDR3 sequence is CASGLVAVNEQFF.

The chain couples TRBV5-1 to TRBJ2-2; checking the TCRdb D call of TRBD2 is not possible without DNA. The CDR3 is made up of 18 amino acids. Germline CDR1 and CDR2: SGHRS and YFSETQ. CDR3 in amino acids: CASSLGLAGGPDGGELFF.

This rearrangement joins TRBV14 to TRBJ1-1; TCRdb outputs TRBD1, but without DNA this stays unchecked. This CDR3 contains 17 residues. The germline CDR1 and CDR2 sequences are SGHDN and FVKESK. The CDR3 sequence is CASSQARGDSRNTEAFF.

The chain employs TRBV20-1 and TRBJ2-5; checking the TCRdb D call of TRBD2 is not possible without DNA. The CDR3 length is 21 residues. The germline gives CDR1 DFQATT, CDR2 SNEGSKA (reference sequence). The CDR3 spells CSARSASGRGRGFNLQETQYF.

The chain links TRBV20-1 to TRBJ2-1. This CDR3 contains 11 residues. Germline CDR1 is DFQATT and CDR2 is SNEGSKA (reference sequence). The CDR3 is CSARDRAPWFF.

The CDR3 is CATSDFGRNEQFF. The rearrangement joins TRBV24-1 to TRBJ2-1. Germline V gene lookup returns CDR1 KGHDR and CDR2 SFDVKD. The CDR3 extends over 13 amino acids.

This rearrangement joins TRBV7-9 to TRBJ2-5. Germline V gene lookup returns CDR1 SEHNR and CDR2 FQNEAQ (reference sequence). The CDR3 runs 16 residues. The CDR3 sequence: CASSLALGFGQETQYF.

V and J are TRBV2 and TRBJ2-2; without DNA, the TCRdb call of TRBD2 cannot be checked. The CDR3 loop spans 16 amino acids. Germline-derived CDR1 and CDR2 are SNHLY and FYNNEI. CDR3 sequence reads: CASDARNSGWAGELFF.

The chain's CDR3 is CATRPGLVAGELFF. The V and J genes are TRBV5-1 and TRBJ2-2; TCRdb lists TRBD2, though no DNA is available to test this call. CDR3 length equals 14 residues. CDR1 and CDR2 (germline): SGHRS, YFSETQ.

The rearrangement links TRBV3-1 to TRBJ1-1; TCRdb outputs TRBD1, but without DNA this stays unchecked. This CDR3 is built from 13 residues. The germline CDR1 and CDR2 sequences are LGHDT and YNNKEL (reference sequence). This CDR3 reads CASSYGALTEAFF.

The chain combines TRBV6-1 with TRBJ2-7; with no DNA, the TCRdb D assignment of TRBD2 cannot be verified. Germline lookup yields CDR1 MNHNS and CDR2 SASEGT. This CDR3 is 16 amino acids long. The CDR3: CASSEPVTGTRAEQYF.

V and J are TRBV7-2 and TRBJ1-5. Looked up from germline, CDR1 is SGHTA and CDR2 is FQGNSA. This CDR3 spans 13 amino acids. The CDR3 protein is CASSLNEGQPQHF.

The CDR3 sequence: CASSLPRDGADF. The V and J genes are TRBV12-3 or TRBV12-4 and TRBJ2-4; the TCRdb call, TRBD1, lacks DNA for checking. The CDR3 extends over 12 amino acids.

The chain uses TRBV7-9 and TRBJ2-1; TCRdb's assignment of TRBD2 cannot be checked, as there is no DNA. Germline V gives CDR1 SEHNR, CDR2 FQNEAQ (reference sequence). This CDR3 comprises 14 residues. CDR3 region: CASSLGGTSGEQFF.

The V call is TRBV5-1, the J call TRBJ2-5; TCRdb returns TRBD1, unconfirmable since there is no DNA. CDR1 SGHRS and CDR2 YFSETQ come from the germline V gene. This CDR3 comprises 16 residues. The CDR3 region is CASSSRTGVQGETQYF. Full variable domain (outside the CDR3, taken from reference TRBV5-1 and TRBJ2-5): KAGVTQTPRYLIKTRGQQVTLSCSPISGHRSVSWYQQTPGQGLQFLFEYFSETQRNKGNFPGRFSGRQFSNSRSEMNVSTLELGDSALYLCASSSRTGVQGETQYFGPGTRLLVL.